The clone carrying this T cell receptor (beta chain) was counted at least ten times. Antigen: not known. These data are taken from a study of CD8 T cells in ankylosing spondylitis. The study's findings and limits: Apparently characteristic of ankylosing spondylitis blood was a TCR beta motif (about 8 highly homologous variants).

TCRdb passed the 5' RACE reads through MiXCR, listing each CDR3 protein once. The repertoire consists of roughly 130,000 distinct CDR3 sequences, with over 6% occurring once and the leading ten covering 10% to 15%. V dropped 3 bases and J dropped 3 bases, with 8 bases sitting between them. CDR3 length: 13 amino acids. Germline CDR1 is MGHDK and CDR2 is SYGVNS. The chain has TRBV25-1 and TRBJ2-5; D ambiguous. The sequenced material came from blood, either unsorted or a sorted T cell fraction (not recorded which). The source is a male donor with ankylosing spondylitis or in good health (not recorded which). CDR3 loop: CASSDDREETQYF. CDR3 sequence (DNA): TGTGCCAGCAGTGATGACCGGGAAGAGACCCAGTACTTC.